The 11 T cell receptor beta chains below were found in one sample sequenced in a study of CD8+CD57+ T cells in acquired aplastic anemia. Before being chosen for sequencing, patients had shown CD8+CD57+ cell expansion by flow cytometry. Genomic DNA constituted the template upon which TCR beta VDJ and CDR3 profiling was performed. TCRdb reprocessed the reads via MiXCR and lists one record per CDR3 protein. The sample has some 200,000 distinct CDR3 sequences; around three fifths are singletons. Sequencing used sorted CD4+, CD8+, or CD8+CD57+ T cells (not recorded which) from PBMCs. Every receptor here comes from a human donor with aplastic anemia.

The V call is TRBV6-4, the J call TRBJ1-1; TRBD1 matches 9 bases. Trimming took 4 bases from V and 7 from J; bases not matched to a gene: 10. Germline CDR1 MRHNA, CDR2 SNTAGT. This CDR3 is 15 amino acids long. CDR3 region: CASSASTGGVSEAFF. Here the CDR3 DNA reads TGTGCCAGCAGTGCCTCAACAGGGGGCGTGAGTGAAGCTTTCTTT.

The rearrangement joins TRBV5-1 to TRBJ2-7, with D unresolved. Germline V gene sequence: CDR1 SGHRS, CDR2 YFSETQ. Trimming left V 0 bases short and J 1 base short, with 14 bases between. The CDR3 sequence is 16 residues long. Written as DNA, the CDR3 is TGCGCCAGCAGCTTGGTCACCCCTCGGGTATCCTACGAGCAGTACTTC. This encodes CASSLVTPRVSYEQYF.

The chain links TRBV18 to TRBJ2-7, with D tentatively TRBD2 (5 bases). V was pared by 3 bases and J by 6 bases, with 21 bases between. Germline V lookup: CDR1 KGHSH, CDR2 LQKENI. The CDR3 is 16 amino acids. CDR3: CASSPIPGSATGEQYF. In nucleotides, the CDR3 is TGTGCCAGCTCACCTATCCCGGGGAGCGCCACGGGCGAGCAGTACTTC.

The chain couples TRBV2 to TRBJ1-3; 9 bases are a match to TRBD1. From germline, CDR1 is SNHLY and CDR2 FYNNEI. The CDR3 has 16 amino acids. Trimming at V came to 0 bases and at J to 9 bases, leaving 9 bases not matched to a gene. The CDR3 sequence is CASSEASGQGMGTIYF. The DNA for the CDR3 is TGTGCCAGCAGTGAAGCGTCGGGACAGGGTATGGGCACCATATATTTT. The variable domain in full, with the rest retrieved from reference TRBV2 and TRBJ1-3, is EPEVTQTPSHQVTQMGQEVILRCVPISNHLYFYWYRQILGQKVEFLVSFYNNEISEKSEIFDDQFSVERPDGSNFTLKIRSTKLEDSAMYFCASSEASGQGMGTIYFGEGSWLTVV.

The chain combines TRBV12-3 or TRBV12-4 with TRBJ1-1; D might be TRBD1 (5 bases). The ends were cut back, 8 bases at V and 0 bases at J, with 19 bases in the middle. CDR3 size: 16 residues. The CDR3: CASLSMATAMNTEAFF. As DNA, the CDR3 is TGTGCCAGCTTGTCTATGGCGACAGCGATGAACACTGAAGCTTTCTTT.

The chain combines TRBV7-9 with TRBJ1-1; 7 nucleotides align to TRBD1. CDR1 is SEHNR and CDR2 is FQNEAQ in the germline V gene (reference sequence). The J segment lost 1 base and the V segment lost 0 bases, leaving 5 bases of the junction unmatched. This CDR3 spans 16 amino acids. CDR3 residues: CASSLAGTASNTEAFF. In DNA, the CDR3 is TGTGCCAGCAGCTTAGCCGGGACAGCCTCGAACACTGAAGCTTTCTTT.

V usage is TRBV6-6 and J usage is TRBJ1-1; D not resolved. Trimming took off 5 bases at V and 5 bases at J, with 6 bases between the two ends. Germline V gene sequence: CDR1 MNHNY, CDR2 SVGAGI (reference sequence). This CDR3 is built from 11 residues. The CDR3 region has the DNA TGTGCCAGCAGTATGAGGACTGAAGCTTTCTTT. Its protein is CASSMRTEAFF.

The chain carries TRBV27 and TRBJ1-4, with D perhaps matching TRBD1 (6 bases). CDR3 length: 16 residues. Germline assignment: CDR1 MNHEY and CDR2 SMNVEV (reference sequence). Trimming removed 5 bases from V and 3 bases from J, with 16 bases in between. The CDR3 sequence is CASSPGGIGSNEKLFF. As DNA, the CDR3 is TGTGCCAGCAGTCCGGGGGGCATCGGGTCTAATGAAAAACTGTTTTTT.

V usage is TRBV29-1 and J usage is TRBJ1-1; D remains ambiguous. Trimming took off 7 bases at V and 1 base at J, with 16 bases between the two ends. Looked up from germline, CDR1 is SQVTM and CDR2 is ANQGSEA. This CDR3 contains 14 residues. The CDR3 nucleotides read TGCAGCGCCACCGGGAAGCCCTCGAACACTGAAGCTTTCTTT. This encodes CSATGKPSNTEAFF.

This clonotype was seen more than once but under ten times. The chain uses TRBV2 and TRBJ1-1; 7 bases match TRBD1. Per germline, CDR1 SNHLY and CDR2 FYNNEI. Losses at the gene ends were 3 bases for V and 2 bases for J; bases not matched to a gene: 3. The CDR3 totals 14 residues. CDR3 nucleotide sequence: TGTGCCAGCAGTGACCGGACAGGTAACACTGAAGCTTTCTTT. Translation gives CASSDRTGNTEAFF.

This clonotype was seen only a few times. The V and J genes are TRBV25-1 and TRBJ1-3; D unclear. Germline-derived CDR1 and CDR2 are MGHDK and SYGVNS. The CDR3 covers 14 residues. Deletions cut 2 bases from V and 3 bases from J, with 8 bases between. CDR3 loop: CASSEMGNGNTIYF. The DNA for the CDR3 is TGTGCCAGCAGTGAAATGGGAAATGGAAACACCATATATTTT. The complete variable domain, with remaining parts taken from reference TRBV25-1 and TRBJ1-3, reads EADIYQTPRYLVIGTGKKITLECSQTMGHDKMYWYQQDPGMELHLIHYSYGVNSTEKGDLSSESTVSRIRTEHFPLTLESARPSHTSQYLCASSEMGNGNTIYFGEGSWLTVV.